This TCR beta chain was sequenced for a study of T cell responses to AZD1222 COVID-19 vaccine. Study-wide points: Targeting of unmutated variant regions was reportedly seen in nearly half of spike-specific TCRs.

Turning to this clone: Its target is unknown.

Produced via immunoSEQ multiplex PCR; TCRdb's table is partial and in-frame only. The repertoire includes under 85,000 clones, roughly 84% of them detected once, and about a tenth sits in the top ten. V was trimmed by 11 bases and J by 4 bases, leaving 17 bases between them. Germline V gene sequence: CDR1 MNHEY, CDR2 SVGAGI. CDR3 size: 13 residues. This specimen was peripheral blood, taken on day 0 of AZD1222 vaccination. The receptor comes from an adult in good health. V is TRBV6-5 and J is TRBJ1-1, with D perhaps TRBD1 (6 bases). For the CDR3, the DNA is TGTGCCTCACTCACAAGAGGGGGCACTGAAGCTTTCTTT. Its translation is CASLTRGGTEAFF.